Below, 25 T cell receptor beta chains from the same sample are listed, as sequenced in a study of blood T cell repertoires in COVID-19. The data were produced by immunoSEQ multiplex PCR, yet TCRdb's version contains in-frame clones alone and is incomplete. The sample has over 70,000 clones; about 85% are singletons. The specimen sequenced was peripheral blood. Receptors were obtained from a man older than 75 with acute or convalescent COVID-19.

The rearrangement joins TRBV7-9 to TRBJ1-5; TRBD1 matches at 9 bases. The trim removed 5 bases at V and 2 bases at J, leaving 1 base unmatched. The germline CDR1 and CDR2 sequences are SEHNR and FQNEAQ (reference sequence). The CDR3 runs 14 residues. In DNA form, the CDR3 reads TGTGCCAGCAGCCGGACAGGGGGCAATCAGCCCCAGCATTTT. The encoded protein is CASSRTGGNQPQHF.

V and J are TRBV5-6 and TRBJ1-4, with D tentatively TRBD1 (6 bases). Trimming shortened V by 2 bases and J by 6 bases, and 14 bases separated the two germline ends. This CDR3 spans 15 amino acids. In germline, CDR1 is SGHDT, CDR2 YYEEEE. The CDR3 reads CASSFSGEEDEKLFF. CDR3 DNA sequence: TGTGCCAGCAGCTTTTCAGGGGAAGAGGATGAAAAACTGTTTTTT.

The V and J genes are TRBV12-3 or TRBV12-4 and TRBJ1-2; D is unresolved. This CDR3 comprises 13 residues. Trimming stripped 1 base from V and 4 bases from J, with 7 bases between. DNA for the CDR3: TGTGCCAGCAGTTTAGATGAGGGCTATGGCTACACCTTC. It yields the protein CASSLDEGYGYTF.

The chain couples TRBV9 to TRBJ2-7, with 7 positions matching TRBD2. V trimming: 4 bases; J trimming: 2 bases; junction bases outside the gene matches: 15. The CDR3 has 17 residues. CDR1 is SGDLS, CDR2 YYNGEE, per germline. The CDR3 loop is CASSPWAGAGIPYEQYF. In nucleotides, the CDR3 is TGTGCCAGCAGCCCTTGGGCGGGAGCGGGAATACCCTACGAGCAGTACTTC.

J is TRBJ1-2 and V is TRBV27; D is perhaps TRBD1 (5 bases). Germline V gene data show CDR1 as MNHEY and CDR2 as SMNVEV (reference sequence). Trimming shortened V by 11 bases and J by 2 bases, and 18 bases separated the two germline ends. CDR3 size: 14 residues. CDR3 bases: TGTGCCGCCTGGGGTTTAGGGGCCAACTATGGCTACACCTTC. This sequence encodes CAAWGLGANYGYTF.

The V gene is TRBV4-3, the J gene TRBJ1-3; the D is unclear. The CDR3 totals 16 residues. The germline V gene encodes CDR1 LGHNA and CDR2 YSLEER. V was clipped by 0 bases and J by 0 bases, with 9 bases between them. The CDR3 reads CASSQEQPFSGNTIYF. CDR3 coding DNA: TGCGCCAGCAGCCAAGAACAGCCCTTCTCTGGAAACACCATATATTTT.

The genes are TRBV9 and TRBJ2-7; 14 nucleotides agree with TRBD2. CDR3 length: 18 amino acids. CDR1 is SGDLS and CDR2 is YYNGEE in the germline V gene. The J segment lost 4 bases and the V segment lost 0 bases, leaving 9 bases of the junction unmatched. The CDR3 region has the DNA TGTGCCAGCAGCGTAGAGGGACTAGCGGGAGCCTACTTTTACGAGCAGTACTTC. Amino acids: CASSVEGLAGAYFYEQYF. Filled out from reference TRBV9 and TRBJ2-7, the complete variable domain reads DSGVTQTPKHLITATGQRVTLRCSPRSGDLSVYWYQQSLDQGLQFLIQYYNGEERAKGNILERFSAQQFPDLHSELNLSSLELGDSALYFCASSVEGLAGAYFYEQYFGPGTRLTVT.

V usage is TRBV10-1 and J usage is TRBJ2-1; D is possibly TRBD2 (5 bases). This CDR3 region has 15 residues. The V end was cut by 2 bases, the J end by 7 bases, with 15 bases between. Germline CDR1 and CDR2: WNHNN and SYGVQD (reference sequence). DNA of the CDR3: TGCGCCAGCAGTGAGACTAGGGTCAGCGAGAATGAGCAGTTCTTC. This encodes CASSETRVSENEQFF.

The CDR3 protein is CASSPRQGFGNTIYF. The CDR3 region has the DNA TGTGCCAGCAGCCCCCGTCAGGGTTTTGGAAACACCATATATTTT. The chain has TRBV7-2 and TRBJ1-3, with TRBD1 as a possible D gene (5 bases). From germline, CDR1 is SGHTA and CDR2 FQGNSA. The CDR3 extends over 15 amino acids. V was shortened by 5 bases and J by 3 bases, with 14 bases between the two germline ends.

This chain uses TRBV12-5 with TRBJ2-3; D call uncertain. The CDR3 totals 13 residues. CDR1 is LGHNT, CDR2 FRNRAP, per germline. V gave up 0 bases and J gave up 2 bases, with 3 bases separating them. CDR3 loop: CASGLVLTDTQYF. Here the CDR3 DNA reads TGTGCTAGTGGTTTGGTTCTCACAGATACGCAGTATTTT.

This chain links TRBV7-6 with TRBJ1-4, with 8 bases fitting TRBD1. V was pared by 4 bases and J by 7 bases, with 5 bases of the junction left unmatched. CDR1 and CDR2 from the germline V gene are SGHVS and FNYEAQ. This CDR3 is 14 amino acids long. The CDR3 DNA is TGTGCCAGCAGCTACCTGCAGGGGGCTGAAAAACTGTTTTTT. It codes for CASSYLQGAEKLFF.

This clone was seen more than once but under ten times. The V call is TRBV7-8, the J call TRBJ1-2; possibly TRBD1 for D (5 bases). Germline loops: CDR1 SGHVS, CDR2 FQNEAQ. Trimming took off 5 bases at V and 7 bases at J, with 11 bases between the two ends. CDR3 size: 12 residues. The CDR3, as DNA: TGTGCCAGCAGCGTTCCAGGGCTTGGCTACACCTTC. This codes for CASSVPGLGYTF.

The CDR3 DNA is TGTGCCAGCAGCTTACAGGCTAGCGGGGGGGTGAGTGAGCAGTTCTTC. This gives the protein CASSLQASGGVSEQFF. This chain connects TRBV7-2 to TRBJ2-1, with TRBD2 matching over 12 bases. CDR3 size: 16 residues. Germline V gene lookup returns CDR1 SGHTA and CDR2 FQGNSA. Germline trimming cut 2 bases from V and 9 bases from J; bases unmatched to any gene: 8.

The chain couples TRBV19 to TRBJ1-6; no clear D. The CDR3 is 19 residues long. The germline gives CDR1 LNHDA, CDR2 SQIVND (reference sequence). Trimming took 3 bases from V and 0 from J, leaving 18 bases between them. CDR3 nucleotides: TGTGCCAGTAGTATGGCCACAGCTCCGGGGAGCTCCTATAATTCACCCCTCCACTTT. It is translated as CASSMATAPGSSYNSPLHF.

This clone appeared a single time. This CDR3 reads CASSRGTSNTEAFF. The DNA of the CDR3 is TGCGCCAGCAGCCGAGGGACATCGAACACTGAAGCTTTCTTT. The chain recombines TRBV5-1 with TRBJ1-1, with a possible D match to TRBD1 (6 bases). CDR1 and CDR2 from the germline V gene are SGHRS and YFSETQ. The CDR3 runs 14 residues. V shed 4 bases and J shed 1 base, with 11 bases lying between them.

The V and J genes are TRBV24-1 and TRBJ1-2; no reliable D call. Germline CDR1 reads KGHDR; CDR2 reads SFDVKD. V lost 1 base and J lost 0, with 11 bases in between. The CDR3 length is 16 residues. CDR3 loop: CATSDFGGNSNYGYTF. CDR3 sequence (DNA): TGTGCCACCAGTGATTTCGGCGGAAATTCTAACTATGGCTACACCTTC.

The genes are TRBV11-3 and TRBJ1-1; no clear D gene. This CDR3 has 14 amino acids. CDR1 SGHNT and CDR2 YENEEA come from the germline V gene. Trimming left V 1 base short and J 1 base short, with 7 bases between. The CDR3 reads CASSLAGGNTEAFF. The CDR3 bases are TGTGCCAGCAGCTTAGCGGGAGGGAACACTGAAGCTTTCTTT.

The chain joins TRBV20-1 to TRBJ2-7; D is perhaps TRBD2 (5 bases). The CDR3 consists of 11 residues. Germline V gene sequence: CDR1 DFQATT, CDR2 SNEGSKA (reference sequence). The V gene lost 6 bases and the J gene lost 5 bases, with 11 bases spanning the gap. The CDR3 DNA follows: TGCAGTGCGCAGGTGGAGGACGAGCAGTACTTC. Translated, it gives CSAQVEDEQYF.

The chain has TRBV18 and TRBJ2-7, with TRBD2 matching 7 bases. Per germline, CDR1 KGHSH and CDR2 LQKENI. The CDR3 totals 13 residues. Losses at the gene ends were 5 bases for V and 7 bases for J; bases not matched to a gene: 8. This CDR3 is CASSTGTIIEQYF. CDR3 DNA sequence: TGTGCCAGCTCAACCGGGACTATTATAGAGCAGTACTTC.

The genes are TRBV25-1 and TRBJ2-1, with 9 nucleotides matching TRBD2. Germline CDR1 reads MGHDK; CDR2 reads SYGVNS. J was trimmed by 4 bases and V by 3 bases; bases with no gene match: 13. The CDR3 runs to 18 residues. In nucleotides, the CDR3 is TGTGCCAGCAGTGACCCTAGGTTATCCAGCGGGGGGTACAATGAGCAGTTCTTC. It is translated as CASSDPRLSSGGYNEQFF. The full variable domain, rest sourced from reference TRBV25-1 and TRBJ2-1, is EADIYQTPRYLVIGTGKKITLECSQTMGHDKMYWYQQDPGMELHLIHYSYGVNSTEKGDLSSESTVSRIRTEHFPLTLESARPSHTSQYLCASSDPRLSSGGYNEQFFGPGTRLTVL.

Concerning this clone itself: An end of the junction does not agree with germline; a read error may underlie this. This sequence joins TRBV5-1 and TRBJ2-1, with a tentative D call TRBD2 (6 bases). The CDR3 has 14 residues. Germline lookup yields CDR1 SGHRS and CDR2 YFSETQ. The CDR3 DNA reads TGCGCCAGCAGCCCCAGGGACTCCTCCAATGAGCAGTTCTTC. This encodes CASSPRDSSNEQFF.

This chain connects TRBV5-1 to TRBJ2-4, with TRBD2 matching over 7 bases. Germline assignment: CDR1 SGHRS and CDR2 YFSETQ. With 5 bases clipped from V and 4 bases from J, the junction kept 9 bases outside the gene matches. This CDR3 spans 15 amino acids. The CDR3 DNA is TGCGCCAGCAGGGGGACCGAAGCGGGGAAAAACATTCAGTACTTC. Encoded protein: CASRGTEAGKNIQYF.

This clone was detected only a few times. The J gene is TRBJ2-3, the V gene TRBV5-6, with TRBD2 as a possible D gene (5 bases). The CDR3 has 14 amino acids. Per the germline V gene, CDR1 is SGHDT and CDR2 is YYEEEE. Deletions cut 0 bases from V and 5 bases from J, with 10 bases between. CDR3 residues: CASSLAAEGDTQYF. The CDR3 DNA is TGTGCCAGCAGCTTGGCCGCTGAGGGAGATACGCAGTATTTT. Full variable domain (outside the CDR3, taken from reference TRBV5-6 and TRBJ2-3): DAGVTQSPTHLIKTRGQQVTLRCSPKSGHDTVSWYQQALGQGPQFIFQYYEEEERQRGNFPDRFSGHQFPNYSSELNVNALLLGDSALYLCASSLAAEGDTQYFGPGTRLTVL.

This clone showed up just a few times. CDR3 loop: CAWSPPGQASYEQYF. CDR3 coding DNA: TGTGCCTGGAGTCCCCCCGGACAGGCCTCCTACGAGCAGTACTTC. This sequence joins TRBV30 and TRBJ2-7; TRBD1 agrees at 7 bases. Germline CDR1 and CDR2: GTSNPN and SVGIG (reference sequence). The CDR3 spans 15 residues. The V and J ends lost 2 bases and 0 bases, in that order; junction bases with no gene match: 7.

The chain combines TRBV5-1 with TRBJ2-2; 8 nucleotides match TRBD1. CDR1 SGHRS and CDR2 YFSETQ come from the germline V gene. This CDR3 comprises 16 residues. The trim removed 4 bases at V and 6 bases at J, leaving 11 bases unmatched. In DNA form, the CDR3 reads TGCGCCAGCAGCCCCAGGACAGGGAGTTTCCCCGGGGAGCTGTTTTTT. This encodes CASSPRTGSFPGELFF. Full variable domain (outside the CDR3, taken from reference TRBV5-1 and TRBJ2-2): KAGVTQTPRYLIKTRGQQVTLSCSPISGHRSVSWYQQTPGQGLQFLFEYFSETQRNKGNFPGRFSGRQFSNSRSEMNVSTLELGDSALYLCASSPRTGSFPGELFFGEGSRLTVL.